This record looks at one T cell receptor beta chain sequence and its context. The target antigen is unknown. V shed 3 bases and J 2 bases; nucleotides not matched to a gene: 2. There are 14 residues in the CDR3. Germline assignment: CDR1 SGHNT and CDR2 YYREEE (reference sequence). The PCR contained 60 Vbeta and 13 Jbeta primers. TCRdb's copy holds only in-frame clones and misses some; the assay was immunoSEQ multiplex PCR. The table lists about 40,000 clones, with around 1.8% in the top ten. The sample is drawn from a study of cytomegalovirus exposure and HLA in healthy donors. Study results and limitations: Testing in vitro showed a few CMV-associated chains specific for CMV antigens.

This clonotype originated in a woman aged 25 to 39 in good health and CMV-seronegative. The chain couples TRBV5-4 to TRBJ1-2; 9 nucleotides align to TRBD1. The sample was PBMCs. The CDR3 reads CASSWGTGNYGYTF. The CDR3 DNA is TGTGCCAGCAGCTGGGGGACAGGGAACTATGGCTACACCTTC.